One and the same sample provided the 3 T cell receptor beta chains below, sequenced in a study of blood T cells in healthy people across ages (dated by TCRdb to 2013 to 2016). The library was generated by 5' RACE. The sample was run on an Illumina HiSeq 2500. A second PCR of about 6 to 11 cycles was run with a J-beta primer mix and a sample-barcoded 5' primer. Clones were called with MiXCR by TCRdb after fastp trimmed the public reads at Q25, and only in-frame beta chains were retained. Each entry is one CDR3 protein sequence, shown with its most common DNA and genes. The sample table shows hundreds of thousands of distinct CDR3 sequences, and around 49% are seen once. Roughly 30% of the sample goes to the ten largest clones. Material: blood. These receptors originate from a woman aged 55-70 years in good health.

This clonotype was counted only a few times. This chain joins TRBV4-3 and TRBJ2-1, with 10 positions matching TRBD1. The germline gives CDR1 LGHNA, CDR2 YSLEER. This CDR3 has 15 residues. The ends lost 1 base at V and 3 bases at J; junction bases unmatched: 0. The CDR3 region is CASSQGTGGYNEQFF. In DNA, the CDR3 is TGCGCCAGCAGCCAAGGGACAGGGGGCTACAATGAGCAGTTCTTC.

The CDR3 nucleotides are TGCGCCAGCAGCTTGTCGGCTAGTACCTACGAGCAGTACTTC. Encoded protein: CASSLSASTYEQYF. The genes are TRBV5-1 and TRBJ2-7; D is undetermined. The CDR3 sequence is 14 residues long. The germline V and J ends were trimmed by 1 base and 2 bases, with 10 bases remaining between them. The germline gives CDR1 SGHRS, CDR2 YFSETQ.

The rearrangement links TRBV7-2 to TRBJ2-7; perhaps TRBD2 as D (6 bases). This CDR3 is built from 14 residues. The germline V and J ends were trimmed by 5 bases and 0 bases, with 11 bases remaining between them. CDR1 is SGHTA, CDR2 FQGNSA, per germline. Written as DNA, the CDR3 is TGTGCCAGCAGCATGGGACTGTCCTCCTACGAGCAGTACTTC. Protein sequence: CASSMGLSSYEQYF.